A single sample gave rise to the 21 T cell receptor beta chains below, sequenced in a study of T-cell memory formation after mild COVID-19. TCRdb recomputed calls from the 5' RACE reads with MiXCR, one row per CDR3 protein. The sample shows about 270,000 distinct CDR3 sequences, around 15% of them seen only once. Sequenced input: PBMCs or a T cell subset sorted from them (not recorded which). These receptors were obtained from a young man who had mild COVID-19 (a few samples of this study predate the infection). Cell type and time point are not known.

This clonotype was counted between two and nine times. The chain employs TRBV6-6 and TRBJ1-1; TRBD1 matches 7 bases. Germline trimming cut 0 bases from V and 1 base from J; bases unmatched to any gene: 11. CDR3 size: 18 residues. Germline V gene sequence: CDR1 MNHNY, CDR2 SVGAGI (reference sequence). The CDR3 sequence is CASSYSITGAYANTEAFF. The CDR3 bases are TGTGCCAGCAGTTACTCGATTACAGGGGCCTATGCGAACACTGAAGCTTTCTTT.

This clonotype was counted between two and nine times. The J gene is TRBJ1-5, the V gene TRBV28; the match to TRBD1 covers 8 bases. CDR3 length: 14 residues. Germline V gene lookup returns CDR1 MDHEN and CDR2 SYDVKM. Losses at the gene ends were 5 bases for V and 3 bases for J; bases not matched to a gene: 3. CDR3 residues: CASSGDRNNQPQHF. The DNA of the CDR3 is TGTGCCAGCAGTGGGGACAGGAACAATCAGCCCCAGCATTTT.

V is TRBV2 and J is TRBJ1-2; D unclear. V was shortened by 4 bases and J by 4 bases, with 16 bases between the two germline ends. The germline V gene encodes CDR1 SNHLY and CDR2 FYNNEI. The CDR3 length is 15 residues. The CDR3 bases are TGTGCCAGCAGTGTTTCGGACCTGGTGATCTATGGCTACACCTTC. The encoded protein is CASSVSDLVIYGYTF.

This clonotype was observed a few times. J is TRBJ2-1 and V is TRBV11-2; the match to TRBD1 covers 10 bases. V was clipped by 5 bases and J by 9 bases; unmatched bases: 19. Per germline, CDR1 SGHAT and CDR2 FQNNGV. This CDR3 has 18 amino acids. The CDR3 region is CASSTRDRGPSRVSEQFF. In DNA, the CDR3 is TGTGCCAGCAGCACCAGGGACAGGGGTCCATCCCGAGTTAGTGAGCAGTTCTTC.

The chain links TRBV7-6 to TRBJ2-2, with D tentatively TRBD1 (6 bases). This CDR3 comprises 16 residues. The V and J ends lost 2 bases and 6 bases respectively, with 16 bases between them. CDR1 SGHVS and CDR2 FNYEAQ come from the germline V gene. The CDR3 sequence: CASSLNIGDTAGELFF. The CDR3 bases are TGTGCCAGCAGCTTAAATATTGGGGACACGGCCGGGGAGCTGTTTTTT.

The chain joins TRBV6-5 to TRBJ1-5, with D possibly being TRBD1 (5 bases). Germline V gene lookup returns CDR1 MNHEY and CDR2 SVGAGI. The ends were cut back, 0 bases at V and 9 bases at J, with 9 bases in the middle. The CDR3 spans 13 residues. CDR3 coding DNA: TGTGCCAGCAGTTACTCGGGGGGGGGGCCCCAGCATTTT. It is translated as CASSYSGGGPQHF.

This CDR3 reads CASSVSGTSGSEQFF. CDR3 nucleotide sequence: TGTGCCAGCAGCGTCTCCGGGACTAGCGGGTCGGAGCAGTTCTTC. This chain uses TRBV9 with TRBJ2-1; TRBD2 agrees at 12 bases. J lost 10 bases, V lost 2 bases, and 7 bases had no gene match. The CDR3 consists of 15 residues. CDR1 SGDLS and CDR2 YYNGEE come from the germline V gene. Variable domain in full (rest from reference TRBV9 and TRBJ2-1): DSGVTQTPKHLITATGQRVTLRCSPRSGDLSVYWYQQSLDQGLQFLIQYYNGEERAKGNILERFSAQQFPDLHSELNLSSLELGDSALYFCASSVSGTSGSEQFFGPGTRLTVL.

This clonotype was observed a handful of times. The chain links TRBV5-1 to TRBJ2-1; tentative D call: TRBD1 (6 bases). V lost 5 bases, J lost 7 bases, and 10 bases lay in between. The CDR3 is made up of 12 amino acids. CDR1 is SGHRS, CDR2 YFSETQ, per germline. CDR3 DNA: TGCGCCAGCAGAGAGACAGGTAATGAGCAGTTCTTC. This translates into CASRETGNEQFF.

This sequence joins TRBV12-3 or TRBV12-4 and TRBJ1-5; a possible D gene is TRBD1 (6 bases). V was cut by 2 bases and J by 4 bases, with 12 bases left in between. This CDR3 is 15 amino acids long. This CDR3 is CASSLSGGLNQPQHF. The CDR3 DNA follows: TGTGCCAGCAGTTTAAGCGGGGGCCTAAATCAGCCCCAGCATTTT.

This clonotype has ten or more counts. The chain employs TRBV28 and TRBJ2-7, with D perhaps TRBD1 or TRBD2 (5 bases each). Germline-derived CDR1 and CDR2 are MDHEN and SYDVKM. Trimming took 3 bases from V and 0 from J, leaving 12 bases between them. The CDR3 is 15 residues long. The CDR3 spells CASSFAPGPSYEQYV. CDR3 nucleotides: TGTGCCAGCAGTTTTGCGCCGGGACCCTCCTACGAGCAGTACGTC.

In nucleotides, the CDR3 is TGTGCCATCAGTGAGTCGAGAGGCTACGAGCAGTACGTC. This sequence encodes CAISESRGYEQYV. V is TRBV10-3 and J is TRBJ2-7; D unclear. This CDR3 is 13 amino acids long. With 0 bases removed from V and 3 bases from J, the gap between germline ends came to 6 bases. CDR1 ENHRY and CDR2 SYGVKD come from the germline V gene.

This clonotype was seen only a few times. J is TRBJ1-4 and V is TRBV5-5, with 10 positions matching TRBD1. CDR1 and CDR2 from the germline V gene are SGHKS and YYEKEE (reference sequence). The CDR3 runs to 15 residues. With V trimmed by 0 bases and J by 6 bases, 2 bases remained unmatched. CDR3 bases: TGTGCCAGCAGCTTGGAAGGGACAGGGGATGAAAAACTGTTTTTT. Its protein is CASSLEGTGDEKLFF.

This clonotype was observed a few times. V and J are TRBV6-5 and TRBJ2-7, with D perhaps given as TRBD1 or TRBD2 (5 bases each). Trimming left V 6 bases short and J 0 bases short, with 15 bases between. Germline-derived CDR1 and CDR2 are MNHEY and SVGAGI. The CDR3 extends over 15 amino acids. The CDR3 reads CASSAGTGSSYEQYV. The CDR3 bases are TGTGCCAGCAGCGCAGGGACGGGGAGCTCCTACGAGCAGTACGTC.

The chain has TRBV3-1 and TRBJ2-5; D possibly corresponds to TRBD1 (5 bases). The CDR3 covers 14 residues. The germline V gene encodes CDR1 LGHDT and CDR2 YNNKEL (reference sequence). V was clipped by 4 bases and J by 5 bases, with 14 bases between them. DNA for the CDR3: TGTGCCAGCAGCCCCTTTCAAAGGGGTGAGACCCAGTACTTC. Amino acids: CASSPFQRGETQYF.

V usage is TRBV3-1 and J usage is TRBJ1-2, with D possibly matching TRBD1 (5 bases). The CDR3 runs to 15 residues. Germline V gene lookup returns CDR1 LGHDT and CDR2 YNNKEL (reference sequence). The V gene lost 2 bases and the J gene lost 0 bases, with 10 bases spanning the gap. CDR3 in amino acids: CASSQRTNANYGYTF. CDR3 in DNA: TGTGCCAGCAGCCAAAGGACAAACGCTAACTATGGCTACACCTTC.

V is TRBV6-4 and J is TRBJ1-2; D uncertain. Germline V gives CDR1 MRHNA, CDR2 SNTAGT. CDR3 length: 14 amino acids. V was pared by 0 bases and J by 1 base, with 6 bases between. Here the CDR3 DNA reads TGTGCCAGCAGTGACTCGAGGAGTAACTATGGCTACACCTTC. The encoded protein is CASSDSRSNYGYTF.

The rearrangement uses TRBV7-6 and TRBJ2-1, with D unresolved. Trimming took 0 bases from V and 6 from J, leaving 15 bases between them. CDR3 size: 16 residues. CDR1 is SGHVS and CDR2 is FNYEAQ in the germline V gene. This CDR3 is CASSLAPEISGNEQFF. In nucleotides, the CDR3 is TGTGCCAGCAGCTTAGCGCCCGAGATCTCCGGCAATGAGCAGTTCTTC.

This chain's CDR3 is CASSLNPGAQETQYF. The CDR3 bases are TGTGCCAGCAGCCTAAACCCCGGGGCCCAAGAGACCCAGTACTTC. The chain carries TRBV7-2 and TRBJ2-5, with D perhaps given as TRBD1 or TRBD2 (5 bases each). Germline V CDR1 and CDR2: SGHTA, FQGNSA. This CDR3 is built from 15 residues. V gave up 5 bases and J gave up 1 base, with 14 bases separating them.

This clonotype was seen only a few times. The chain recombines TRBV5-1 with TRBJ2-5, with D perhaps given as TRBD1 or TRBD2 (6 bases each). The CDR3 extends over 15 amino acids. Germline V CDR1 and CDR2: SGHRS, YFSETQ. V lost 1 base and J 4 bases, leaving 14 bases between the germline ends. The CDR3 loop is CASSLPGAWRETQYF. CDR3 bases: TGCGCCAGCAGCTTGCCGGGGGCCTGGAGAGAGACCCAGTACTTC.

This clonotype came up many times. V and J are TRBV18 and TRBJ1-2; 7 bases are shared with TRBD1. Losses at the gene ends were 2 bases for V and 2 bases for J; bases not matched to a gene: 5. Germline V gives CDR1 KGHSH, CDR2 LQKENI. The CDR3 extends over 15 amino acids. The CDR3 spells CASSPLTGRNYGYTF. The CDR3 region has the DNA TGTGCCAGCTCACCATTGACAGGGCGCAACTATGGCTACACCTTC.

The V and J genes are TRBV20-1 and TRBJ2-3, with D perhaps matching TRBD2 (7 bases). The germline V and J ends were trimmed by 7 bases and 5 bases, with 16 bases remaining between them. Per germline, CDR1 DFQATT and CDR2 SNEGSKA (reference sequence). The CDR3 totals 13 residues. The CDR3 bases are TGCAGTGGGAGACGGGGGGCAGGAGATACGCAGTATTTT. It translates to CSGRRGAGDTQYF.